These 17 T cell receptor beta chains came from one sample sequenced in a study of blood T cell repertoires in COVID-19. The assay was immunoSEQ multiplex PCR, and TCRdb's table has in-frame clones only and misses some. The sample lists 200,000 or so clones, over 60% occurring once. Sequencing used peripheral blood. These receptors were collected from a woman between 65 and 79 years old with acute or convalescent COVID-19.

The gene calls are TRBV9 and TRBJ2-3; TRBD2 matches 10 bases. The germline V gene encodes CDR1 SGDLS and CDR2 YYNGEE. J lost 2 bases, V lost 3 bases, and 9 bases had no gene match. This CDR3 is 17 amino acids long. CDR3 loop: CASSAQAAGGITDTQYF. The CDR3 DNA is TGTGCCAGCAGCGCCCAGGCAGCGGGAGGGATCACAGATACGCAGTATTTT.

The chain combines TRBV30 with TRBJ1-4; no clear D gene. V dropped 3 bases and J dropped 6 bases, with 11 bases sitting between them. CDR3 length: 13 amino acids. Germline-derived CDR1 and CDR2 are GTSNPN and SVGIG (reference sequence). CDR3 sequence (DNA): TGTGCCTGGAGCGGTGAGGCGGATGAAAAACTGTTTTTT. Translated: CAWSGEADEKLFF.

The chain combines TRBV2 with TRBJ2-5; 13 positions agree with TRBD2. V was clipped by 4 bases and J by 5 bases; unmatched bases: 4. The CDR3 runs to 15 residues. Germline CDR1 and CDR2: SNHLY and FYNNEI. For the CDR3, the DNA is TGTGCCAGCAGTGGGACTAGCGGGAGTTTTGAGACCCAGTACTTC. It specifies CASSGTSGSFETQYF.

The chain has TRBV13 and TRBJ1-5, with TRBD1 identical over 9 bases. The CDR3 has 14 amino acids. V lost 5 bases, J lost 6 bases, and 5 bases stayed unmatched. From germline, CDR1 is PRHDT and CDR2 FYEKMQ (reference sequence). The CDR3 loop reads CASSQGQGSQPQHF. The DNA of the CDR3 is TGTGCCAGCAGCCAGGGACAGGGAAGTCAGCCCCAGCATTTT.

The V call is TRBV29-1, the J call TRBJ2-7; 10 bases agree with TRBD1. This CDR3 has 15 amino acids. Per the germline V gene, CDR1 is SQVTM and CDR2 is ANQGSEA. The trim removed 6 bases at V and 3 bases at J, leaving 11 bases unmatched. CDR3 region: CSVAVGDRGVYEQYF. DNA for the CDR3: TGCAGCGTGGCCGTAGGGGACAGGGGCGTCTACGAGCAGTACTTC.

This chain links TRBV28 with TRBJ1-6; TRBD1 aligns across 8 bases. There are 14 residues in the CDR3. Germline V gene sequence: CDR1 MDHEN, CDR2 SYDVKM. J gave up 10 bases and V 5 bases, and 7 bases lay outside the gene matches. In DNA, the CDR3 is TGTGCCAGCAGTCGCCCAGGGACAGGCTCACCCCTCCACTTT. As protein: CASSRPGTGSPLHF.

This chain joins TRBV12-3 or TRBV12-4 and TRBJ1-1; D possibly corresponds to TRBD1 (6 bases). The germline V and J ends were trimmed by 4 bases and 4 bases, with 10 bases remaining between them. The CDR3 contains 13 residues. The CDR3 sequence: CASSSPQGTEAFF. The CDR3 DNA reads TGTGCCAGCAGTTCACCACAGGGCACTGAAGCTTTCTTT.

V usage is TRBV19 and J usage is TRBJ1-1, with D perhaps matching TRBD1 (6 bases). Germline lookup yields CDR1 LNHDA and CDR2 SQIVND (reference sequence). Trimming stripped 3 bases from V and 5 bases from J, with 10 bases between. There are 13 residues in the CDR3. The CDR3: CASSIQQGTEAFF. For the CDR3, the DNA is TGTGCCAGTAGTATCCAACAGGGAACTGAAGCTTTCTTT.

This clone was observed a single time. V usage is TRBV7-6 and J usage is TRBJ2-2, with 8 bases lining up with TRBD2. The J segment lost 2 bases and the V segment lost 5 bases, leaving 7 bases of the junction unmatched. Germline V CDR1 and CDR2: SGHVS, FNYEAQ. This CDR3 has 16 residues. This CDR3 reads CASSTRLASNTGELFF. CDR3 DNA: TGTGCCAGCAGCACTCGACTAGCGAGCAACACCGGGGAGCTGTTTTTT.

The chain has TRBV6-4 and TRBJ2-5, with a tentative D call TRBD2 (6 bases). Trimming cost V 6 bases and J 5 bases, with 13 bases left between them. Germline CDR1 reads MRHNA; CDR2 reads SNTAGT. The CDR3 loop spans 13 amino acids. CDR3 loop: CASSLAAGETQYF. The CDR3 region has the DNA TGTGCCAGCAGCTTAGCGGCAGGGGAGACCCAGTACTTC.

This clone has a handful of counts. The chain recombines TRBV19 with TRBJ1-5; TRBD1 is a possible D gene (6 bases). The CDR3 runs 17 residues. The V end lost 4 bases, the J end lost 0 bases, and 16 bases lay between the germline ends. Germline assignment: CDR1 LNHDA and CDR2 SQIVND (reference sequence). The CDR3 protein is CASSRTDKSYSNQPQHF. The DNA for the CDR3 is TGTGCCAGTAGTAGGACAGATAAGTCCTATAGCAATCAGCCCCAGCATTTT. The entire variable domain, with the rest obtained from reference TRBV19 and TRBJ1-5, is as follows: DGGITQSPKYLFRKEGQNVTLSCEQNLNHDAMYWYRQDPGQGLRLIYYSQIVNDFQKGDIAEGYSVSREKKESFPLTVTSAQKNPTAFYLCASSRTDKSYSNQPQHFGDGTRLSIL.

The chain links TRBV7-9 to TRBJ2-1, with TRBD1 identical over 7 bases. J lost 7 bases, V lost 0 bases, and 9 bases had no gene match. Per germline, CDR1 SEHNR and CDR2 FQNEAQ (reference sequence). CDR3 length: 16 amino acids. Written as DNA, the CDR3 is TGTGCCAGCAGCTTAGCGCCCGGACAGGCCCTTAATGAGCAGTTCTTC. Its protein product is CASSLAPGQALNEQFF.

This clone has just one count. V gene TRBV6-5 combines with J gene TRBJ1-5; 8 bases are shared with TRBD1. The germline CDR1 and CDR2 sequences are MNHEY and SVGAGI. The trim removed 7 bases at V and 4 bases at J, leaving 6 bases unmatched. The CDR3 has 14 residues. The CDR3 nucleotides are TGTGCCAGCATGGGGACAGGCAAGAATCAGCCCCAGCATTTT. It codes for CASMGTGKNQPQHF.

This clone was seen just once. The rearrangement uses TRBV24-1 and TRBJ1-1, with a weak D call TRBD1 (5 bases). The CDR3 totals 12 residues. Trimming took 7 bases from V and 3 from J, leaving 8 bases between them. Germline V gives CDR1 KGHDR, CDR2 SFDVKD. In nucleotides, the CDR3 is TGTGCCACCAGCGAAGGGGACACTGAAGCTTTCTTT. It is translated as CATSEGDTEAFF.

CDR3 bases: TGTGCCAGCAGTGGGGACCCTCAGGGGCAGCCCCAGCATTTT. The encoded protein is CASSGDPQGQPQHF. This chain connects TRBV2 to TRBJ1-5; a possible D gene is TRBD1 (6 bases). The germline CDR1 and CDR2 sequences are SNHLY and FYNNEI. The length of the CDR3 is 14 residues. The V and J ends lost 4 bases and 7 bases respectively, with 14 bases between them.

This clone has only a few counts. This chain uses TRBV24-1 with TRBJ1-1; TRBD1 matches at 11 bases. The CDR3 length is 15 residues. Germline CDR1 and CDR2: KGHDR and SFDVKD. Trimming cost V 3 bases and J 4 bases; bases outside gene matches: 3. This CDR3 reads CATSDTGTGGTEAFF. The DNA for the CDR3 is TGTGCCACCAGTGATACCGGGACAGGGGGCACTGAAGCTTTCTTT.

The chain has TRBV20-1 and TRBJ1-5; D call uncertain. In germline, CDR1 is DFQATT, CDR2 SNEGSKA (reference sequence). Trimming took 3 bases from V and 10 from J, leaving 13 bases between them. The CDR3 has 12 amino acids. CDR3 in DNA: TGCAGTGCTAGTACGCCGAGCAAACCCCAGCATTTT. Its protein is CSASTPSKPQHF.